These T cell receptor beta chains were read from a single sample in a study of cytomegalovirus exposure and HLA in healthy donors. Assay: immunoSEQ multiplex PCR; the TCRdb copy retains only in-frame clones and omits some. The sample records fewer than 120,000 clones, about 90% being singletons. The sequencing sample was made of PBMCs. These receptors all come from a man between 35 and 55 years old in good health and CMV-seronegative. Both conserved end residues are part of each CDR3. The D gene is left open where the match is weak. Size tells how often a clone was seen (once, few, many) or the class of an expanded clone, and some rows leave it out.

15 | . | TRBJ2-7 | once | TRBV2 | TGTGCCAGCAGACCCCAGCCAGCGACCTCCTACGAGCAGTACTTC | CASRPQPATSYEQYF
16 | TRBD1 | TRBJ1-3 | . | TRBV27 | TGTGCCAGCAGTACGAGACAGGGACTCACTGGAAACACCATATATTTT | CASSTRQGLTGNTIYF
13 | TRBD1 | TRBJ2-5 | . | TRBV27 | TGTGCCAGCAGGACACAGGGGACCGAGACCCAGTACTTC | CASRTQGTETQYF
14 | . | TRBJ1-1 | . | TRBV30 | TGTGCCTGGAGTAAAATGGGTCTAGGCACTGAAGCTTTCTTT | CAWSKMGLGTEAFF
14 | . | TRBJ2-6 | . | TRBV5-1 | TGCGCCAGCAGCGCGGAGTCTGGGGCCAACGTCCTGACTTTC | CASSAESGANVLTF
13 | . | TRBJ1-2 | . | TRBV27 | TGTGCCAGCAGTTTATTTGCCGGAGGGGGCTACACCTTC | CASSLFAGGGYTF
14 | TRBD2 | TRBJ2-1 | . | TRBV7-9 | TGTGCCAGCAGCCGAAGCGGGGGGGACAATGAGCAGTTCTTC | CASSRSGGDNEQFF
14 | TRBD2 | TRBJ2-5 | once | TRBV11-2 | TGTGCCAGCAGCTTGCAGCGGGACCGCATTACCCAGTACTTC | CASSLQRDRITQYF
13 | . | TRBJ2-1 | . | TRBV5-1 | TGCGCCAGCAGCTTGGTTGGTACGGATGAGCAGTTCTTC | CASSLVGTDEQFF
14 | TRBD1 | TRBJ1-2 | few | TRBV9 | TGTGCCAGCAGCGTAGTACAGGGGAAGGTTGGCTACACCTTC | CASSVVQGKVGYTF
15 | . | TRBJ1-5 | . | TRBV5-1 | TGCGCCAGCAGTATTAGCGGGGGGAGCAATCAGCCCCAGCATTTT | CASSISGGSNQPQHF
13 | TRBD1 | TRBJ2-7 | . | TRBV29-1 | TGCAGCGGGAGGGGACAGGTCGGGAGCGAGCAGTACTTC | CSGRGQVGSEQYF
12 | . | TRBJ1-2 | . | TRBV7-9 | TGTGCCAGCAGCGCGGACAGCTATGGCTACACCTTC | CASSADSYGYTF
21 | TRBD2 | TRBJ2-1 | . | TRBV9 | TGTGCCAGCAGCGTAGCAACCTCAGGACTAGCGGGGGGGCTGGGCTACAATGAGCAGTTCTTC | CASSVATSGLAGGLGYNEQFF
15 | TRBD1 | TRBJ1-2 | . | TRBV19 | TGTGCCAGTAGACCGGGACAGGGTCCATCGGGTGGCTACACCTTC | CASRPGQGPSGGYTF
16 | TRBD2 | TRBJ2-5 | . | TRBV7-2 | TGTGCCAGCAGCCCTCCGGGACTAGCGACAAAAGAGACCCAGTACTTC | CASSPPGLATKETQYF
21 | TRBD1 | TRBJ1-5 | . | TRBV27 | TGTGCCAGCAGTTTATCGGGGATCTTCCGGGACAGGGGATATAGCAATCAGCCCCAGCATTTT | CASSLSGIFRDRGYSNQPQHF
13 | . | TRBJ1-2 | . | TRBV27 | TGTGCCAGCAGTGGAGACGGCCGCTATGGCTACACCTTC | CASSGDGRYGYTF
16 | TRBD1 | TRBJ2-1 | . | TRBV6-1 | TGTGCCAGCAGTGATGACAGGGAAGGACCCTACAATGAGCAGTTCTTC | CASSDDREGPYNEQFF
14 | . | TRBJ1-5 | . | TRBV19 | TGTGCCAGTAACAACGGCGGGGGCAATCAGCCCCAGCATTTT | CASNNGGGNQPQHF
14 | . | TRBJ1-1 | once | TRBV5-1 | TGCGCCAGCAAAAAAAGGGGTGTGGACACTGAAGCTTTCTTT | CASKKRGVDTEAFF
15 | . | TRBJ1-5 | . | TRBV19 | TGTGCCAGTAGTCCGGCAGCGCTCTTAAGTCAGCCCCAGCATTTT | CASSPAALLSQPQHF
13 | . | TRBJ1-2 | . | TRBV30 | TGTGCCTGGAGTTCGAGAGGAAACTATGGCTACACCTTC | CAWSSRGNYGYTF
12 | . | TRBJ1-1 | . | TRBV27 | TGTGCCAGCATTGACAGGCCCACTGAAGCTTTCTTT | CASIDRPTEAFF
16 | . | TRBJ1-4 | . | TRBV25-1 | TGTGCCAGCAGTGAATTAGGAGAGGTCCCCCGGGAAGGGCTGTTTTTT | CASSELGEVPREGLFF
16 | TRBD1 | TRBJ2-7 | . | TRBV7-8 | TGTGCCAGCAGCTTAGCGCGGTGGGACAGGGGGCACGAGCAGTACTTC | CASSLARWDRGHEQYF
13 | . | TRBJ1-3 | . | TRBV10-3 | TGTGCCATCAGACTAGAGGGTGGAAACACCATATATTTT | CAIRLEGGNTIYF
14 | . | TRBJ1-2 | . | TRBV19 | TGTGCCAGTAGTATAGATGCAGGGAACTATGGCTACACCTTC | CASSIDAGNYGYTF
13 | . | TRBJ1-3 | . | TRBV29-1 | TGCAGCGTCAACGGACACACTGGAAACACCATATATTTT | CSVNGHTGNTIYF
16 | . | TRBJ2-2 | . | TRBV9 | TGTGCCAGCAGCCCGCGCCCCTTACTAAACACCGGGGAGCTGTTTTTT | CASSPRPLLNTGELFF
16 | TRBD1 | TRBJ1-5 | . | TRBV6-6 | TGTGCCAGCAGTCCGGGACAGAGTCATAGCAATCAGCCCCAGCATTTT | CASSPGQSHSNQPQHF
16 | TRBD1 | TRBJ2-2 | . | TRBV5-6 | TGTGCCAGCAGCTCCACAGGGGCCTTGAACACCGGGGAGCTGTTTTTT | CASSSTGALNTGELFF
11 | . | TRBJ2-7 | . | TRBV25-1 | TGTGCCAGCAGTTCAAACTACGAGCAGTACTTC | CASSSNYEQYF
13 | TRBD1 | TRBJ2-3 | . | TRBV10-3 | TGTGCCATGCGGGACAGGGGATCAGATACGCAGTATTTT | CAMRDRGSDTQYF
15 | . | TRBJ1-4 | . | TRBV30 | TGTGCCTGTCGGAGGGTGGACACCGTTAATGAAAAACTGTTTTTT | CACRRVDTVNEKLFF
14 | TRBD1 | TRBJ1-2 | . | TRBV28 | TGTGCCAGCAGACGAGGGGGGACAGCGTATGGCTACACCTTC | CASRRGGTAYGYTF
14 | . | TRBJ1-2 | . | TRBV5-6 | TGTGCCAGCAGCTTGGTGAGAGAAGCTTATGGCTACACCTTC | CASSLVREAYGYTF
14 | . | TRBJ1-1 | . | TRBV2 | TGTGCCAGCAGACTCCGGACTTTGAACACTGAAGCTTTCTTT | CASRLRTLNTEAFF
15 | TRBD1 | TRBJ2-1 | . | TRBV5-1 | TGCGCCAGCAGCTTGGAAGGGGGCCAGTACAATGAGCAGTTCTTC | CASSLEGGQYNEQFF
15 | TRBD1 | TRBJ2-3 | . | TRBV6-1 | TGTGCCAGCAGGGTAGACAGGGTTCGGTCAGATACGCAGTATTTT | CASRVDRVRSDTQYF
16 | . | TRBJ2-1 | . | TRBV6-1 | TGTGCCAGCAGTGAAGCAGACAGCCAGCCTTACAATGAGCAGTTCTTC | CASSEADSQPYNEQFF
15 | TRBD1 | TRBJ1-3 | . | TRBV6-6 | TGTGCCAGCAGGCGACAGGGCGCGTTTGGAAACACCATATATTTT | CASRRQGAFGNTIYF
14 | TRBD1 | TRBJ1-2 | . | TRBV27 | TGTGCCAGCAGTATGGGACAGGGCGGCTATGGCTACACCTTC | CASSMGQGGYGYTF
17 | TRBD2 | TRBJ2-2 | . | TRBV4-3 | TGCGCCAGCAGCCGACTCACCGGGACTAGCGTTGCCGGGGAGCTGTTTTTT | CASSRLTGTSVAGELFF
15 | . | TRBJ1-2 | . | TRBV5-1 | TGCGCCAGCAGCTTGGCCGCGGCGGAGGGAAATGGCTACACCTTC | CASSLAAAEGNGYTF
14 | TRBD1 | TRBJ1-1 | . | TRBV18 | TGTGCCACCTTACGGGGACAGGGAATTACTGAAGCTTTCTTT | CATLRGQGITEAFF
14 | TRBD1 | TRBJ2-7 | few | TRBV7-8 | TGTGCCAGCAGAGCGCGACAGGGGTCCTACGAGCAGTACTTC | CASRARQGSYEQYF
14 | TRBD1 | TRBJ1-1 | . | TRBV5-4 | TGTGCCAGCAGCCCCGGGACAGGGACGAGGCGGGCTTTCTTT | CASSPGTGTRRAFF
13 | . | TRBJ1-1 | . | TRBV7-9 | TGTGCCAGCAGCCGGGACAAAAACACTGAAGCTTTCTTT | CASSRDKNTEAFF
15 | TRBD1 | TRBJ1-4 | . | TRBV2 | TGTGCCAGCACCCTTAAGGACAGGGGAAATGAAAAACTGTTTTTT | CASTLKDRGNEKLFF
13 | TRBD1 | TRBJ1-5 | once | TRBV29-1 | TGCAGCGTGGGACAGGGCCTTTATCAGCCCCAGCATTTT | CSVGQGLYQPQHF
13 | TRBD1 | TRBJ1-2 | . | TRBV15 | TGTGCCACCAGCGCGGACAGGCTTAAAGGCTACACCTTC | CATSADRLKGYTF
15 | TRBD1 | TRBJ2-2 | once | TRBV4-1 | TGCGCCAGCAGCCGAGAGACAGGGCCCACCGGGGAGCTGTTTTTT | CASSRETGPTGELFF
13 | TRBD1 | TRBJ1-2 | few | TRBV7-3 | TGTGCCAGCAGTCTCGACAGGGCGGGAGGCTACACCTTC | CASSLDRAGGYTF
15 | . | TRBJ2-5 | . | TRBV5-1 | TGCGCCAGCAGCTTGGTAGGGACAGCGGGAGAGACCCAGTACTTC | CASSLVGTAGETQYF
14 | TRBD1 | TRBJ1-4 | few | TRBV5-5 | TGTGCCAGCAGCTTAGGGGGCGCGGGTGAAAAACTGTTTTTT | CASSLGGAGEKLFF